Each of the 17 T cell receptor beta chains below was sequenced from the same sample in a study of T-cell memory formation after mild COVID-19. TCRdb reanalysed the 5' RACE reads using MiXCR and keeps one entry per CDR3 protein. The sample lists 300,000 to 350,000 distinct CDR3 sequences; roughly an eighth were seen once. Sample: PBMCs or a T cell subset sorted from them (not recorded which). The source is a man in his late teens or twenties who had mild COVID-19 (a few samples of this study predate the infection). Cell type and time point are not known.

The genes are TRBV12-5 and TRBJ2-1; 9 bases match TRBD1. The CDR3 extends over 16 amino acids. Germline loops: CDR1 LGHNT, CDR2 FRNRAP. The J segment lost 5 bases and the V segment lost 3 bases, leaving 8 bases of the junction unmatched. The chain's CDR3 is CASGLGLGQGNNEQFF. The CDR3 bases are TGTGCTAGTGGTTTAGGGCTGGGACAGGGCAACAATGAGCAGTTCTTC.

The chain combines TRBV5-4 with TRBJ1-2; the match to TRBD1 covers 7 bases. V shed 3 bases, J shed 6 bases, and the junction held 8 bases outside the gene matches. Looked up from germline, CDR1 is SGHNT and CDR2 is YYREEE (reference sequence). This CDR3 is 14 amino acids long. The DNA for the CDR3 is TGTGCCAGCAGCTCGGTCGACAGGGAAGATGGCTACACCTTC. It encodes CASSSVDREDGYTF. Full variable domain (remainder filled in from reference TRBV5-4 and TRBJ1-2): ETGVTQSPTHLIKTRGQQVTLRCSSQSGHNTVSWYQQALGQGPQFIFQYYREEENGRGNFPPRFSGLQFPNYSSELNVNALELDDSALYLCASSSVDREDGYTFGSGTRLTVV.

This clonotype was seen a few times. V and J are TRBV19 and TRBJ1-2, with 9 bases that match TRBD1. Per the germline V gene, CDR1 is LNHDA and CDR2 is SQIVND (reference sequence). V was clipped by 2 bases and J by 6 bases; unmatched bases: 10. CDR3 length: 16 amino acids. The CDR3 DNA is TGTGCCAGTAGTATACAAGGACCGGGACAGGGAGATGGCTACACCTTC. As protein: CASSIQGPGQGDGYTF.

The CDR3 region has the DNA TGCGCCAGCAGCGCAGGACAGGGGGCGTTTGGGGCCAACGTCCTGACTTTC. It translates to CASSAGQGAFGANVLTF. The genes are TRBV5-1 and TRBJ2-6; 11 nucleotides agree with TRBD1. There are 17 residues in the CDR3. V gave up 4 bases and J gave up 3 bases; unmatched junction bases: 6. Germline CDR1 reads SGHRS; CDR2 reads YFSETQ.

This clonotype appeared a few times. The J gene is TRBJ2-7, the V gene TRBV20-1; D unclear. Trimming removed 1 base from V and 2 bases from J, with 15 bases in between. The CDR3 loop spans 15 amino acids. Looked up from germline, CDR1 is DFQATT and CDR2 is SNEGSKA (reference sequence). CDR3 DNA sequence: TGCAGTGCTAGAGCGGAAGGAGAGGTAGCCTACGAGCAGTACGTC. Translating it yields CSARAEGEVAYEQYV.

This clonotype occurred a few times. V is TRBV7-9 and J is TRBJ1-4; a weak D match, TRBD1 (6 bases). Trimming took off 6 bases at V and 4 bases at J, with 15 bases between the two ends. From germline, CDR1 is SEHNR and CDR2 FQNEAQ (reference sequence). CDR3 length: 15 amino acids. Written as DNA, the CDR3 is TGTGCCAGCAGTTTACAGGGTCCGGGTAATGAAAAACTGTTTTTT. Translated: CASSLQGPGNEKLFF.

The chain couples TRBV4-3 to TRBJ2-3, with 10 bases aligning to TRBD2. Germline-derived CDR1 and CDR2 are LGHNA and YSLEER. V lost 4 bases and J lost 2; bases outside the gene matches: 6. This CDR3 is 16 amino acids long. CDR3 nucleotide sequence: TGCGCCAGCAGCCCCACTAGCGGGGCTATCACAGATACGCAGTATTTT. Encoded protein: CASSPTSGAITDTQYF.

This clonotype was counted once. The chain has TRBV6-2 or TRBV6-3 and TRBJ2-1; TRBD2 is a possible D gene (6 bases). Between the trimmed V and J ends, which lost 8 bases and 3 bases, there was a span of 17 bases. This CDR3 comprises 15 residues. Germline CDR1 reads MNHEY; CDR2 reads SVGEGT. CDR3 in amino acids: CASGPAVGGYNEQFF. The CDR3 DNA sequence: TGTGCCAGCGGTCCAGCGGTGGGGGGCTACAATGAGCAGTTCTTC.

V gene TRBV6-5 combines with J gene TRBJ2-3, with 8 bases matching TRBD2. Germline V gene lookup returns CDR1 MNHEY and CDR2 SVGAGI. The CDR3 runs 19 residues. The V and J ends lost 5 bases and 2 bases, in that order; junction bases with no gene match: 18. The CDR3 bases are TGTGCCAGCAGTCGTAGCGGGAAGGGTGGTCGGTACTCCACAGATACGCAGTATTTT. It is translated as CASSRSGKGGRYSTDTQYF.

The chain uses TRBV6-2 or TRBV6-3 and TRBJ2-2; TRBD2 is a possible D gene (6 bases). CDR3 length equals 17 residues. The V end was cut by 2 bases, the J end by 2 bases, with 15 bases between. Germline V gene data show CDR1 as MNHEY and CDR2 as SVGEGT. In DNA form, the CDR3 reads TGTGCCAGCAGTTACCTTCCCGGGGGAGGCAACACCGGGGAGCTGTTTTTT. It is translated as CASSYLPGGGNTGELFF.

This clonotype was detected ten times or more. The chain is built from TRBV2 and TRBJ2-7; 10 nucleotides line up with TRBD1. CDR3 size: 15 residues. The ends lost 3 bases at V and 5 bases at J; junction bases unmatched: 7. The germline gives CDR1 SNHLY, CDR2 FYNNEI. CDR3 sequence reads: CASSERGTGVNEQYF. In DNA, the CDR3 is TGTGCCAGCAGTGAGAGGGGGACAGGGGTGAACGAGCAGTACTTC.

The chain recombines TRBV12-3 or TRBV12-4 with TRBJ1-1; 9 bases match TRBD1. This CDR3 is built from 16 residues. Losses at the gene ends were 1 base for V and 3 bases for J; bases not matched to a gene: 6. The chain's CDR3 is CASSLGTGVMDTEAFF. The CDR3 DNA follows: TGTGCCAGCAGTTTAGGGACAGGGGTGATGGACACTGAAGCTTTCTTT.

This clonotype was counted a few times. This chain connects TRBV6-2 or TRBV6-3 to TRBJ2-2, with TRBD1 identical over 8 bases. Trimming at V came to 3 bases and at J to 4 bases, leaving 7 bases not matched to a gene. The CDR3 is made up of 16 amino acids. Germline CDR1 MNHEY, CDR2 SVGEGT. CDR3 loop: CASSYPDRGPTGELFF. The DNA of the CDR3 is TGTGCCAGCAGTTATCCCGACAGGGGACCCACCGGGGAGCTGTTTTTT.

This rearrangement joins TRBV5-1 to TRBJ2-1; 11 bases agree with TRBD2. CDR3 size: 14 residues. Germline assignment: CDR1 SGHRS and CDR2 YFSETQ. J was trimmed by 7 bases and V by 5 bases; bases with no gene match: 5. CDR3 bases: TGCGCCAGCAGGCCCCTAGCGGGGGGAAATGAGCAGTTCTTC. Protein product: CASRPLAGGNEQFF.

This clonotype was observed a handful of times. The chain combines TRBV7-9 with TRBJ1-5; D not resolved. The CDR3 loop spans 13 amino acids. Germline V gives CDR1 SEHNR, CDR2 FQNEAQ (reference sequence). Between the trimmed V and J ends, which lost 2 bases and 7 bases, there was a span of 9 bases. This CDR3 reads CASSLPPGQPQHF. CDR3 in DNA: TGTGCCAGCAGCTTACCCCCTGGGCAGCCCCAGCATTTT. The whole variable domain, filled in from reference TRBV7-9 and TRBJ1-5, reads DTGVSQNPRHKITKRGQNVTFRCDPISEHNRLYWYRQTLGQGPEFLTYFQNEAQLEKSRLLSDRFSAERPKGSFSTLEIQRTEQGDSAMYLCASSLPPGQPQHFGDGTRLSIL.

The chain employs TRBV15 and TRBJ2-1; 9 positions match TRBD1. Trimming took 3 bases from V and 6 from J; bases not matched to a gene: 9. CDR3 length: 16 residues. Germline CDR1 LNHNV, CDR2 YYDKDF (reference sequence). CDR3 region: CATSSGPGQGRNEQFF. The CDR3 DNA is TGTGCCACCAGCAGCGGACCGGGACAGGGACGCAATGAGCAGTTCTTC.

The chain carries TRBV6-2 or TRBV6-3 and TRBJ2-5, with a tentative D call TRBD1 (6 bases). Germline CDR1 reads MNHEY; CDR2 reads SVGEGT. This CDR3 spans 16 amino acids. The germline V and J ends were trimmed by 2 bases and 2 bases, with 15 bases remaining between them. This chain's CDR3 is CASSYRISDRQETQYF. The CDR3 bases are TGTGCCAGCAGTTACCGAATTTCAGACAGGCAAGAGACCCAGTACTTC.